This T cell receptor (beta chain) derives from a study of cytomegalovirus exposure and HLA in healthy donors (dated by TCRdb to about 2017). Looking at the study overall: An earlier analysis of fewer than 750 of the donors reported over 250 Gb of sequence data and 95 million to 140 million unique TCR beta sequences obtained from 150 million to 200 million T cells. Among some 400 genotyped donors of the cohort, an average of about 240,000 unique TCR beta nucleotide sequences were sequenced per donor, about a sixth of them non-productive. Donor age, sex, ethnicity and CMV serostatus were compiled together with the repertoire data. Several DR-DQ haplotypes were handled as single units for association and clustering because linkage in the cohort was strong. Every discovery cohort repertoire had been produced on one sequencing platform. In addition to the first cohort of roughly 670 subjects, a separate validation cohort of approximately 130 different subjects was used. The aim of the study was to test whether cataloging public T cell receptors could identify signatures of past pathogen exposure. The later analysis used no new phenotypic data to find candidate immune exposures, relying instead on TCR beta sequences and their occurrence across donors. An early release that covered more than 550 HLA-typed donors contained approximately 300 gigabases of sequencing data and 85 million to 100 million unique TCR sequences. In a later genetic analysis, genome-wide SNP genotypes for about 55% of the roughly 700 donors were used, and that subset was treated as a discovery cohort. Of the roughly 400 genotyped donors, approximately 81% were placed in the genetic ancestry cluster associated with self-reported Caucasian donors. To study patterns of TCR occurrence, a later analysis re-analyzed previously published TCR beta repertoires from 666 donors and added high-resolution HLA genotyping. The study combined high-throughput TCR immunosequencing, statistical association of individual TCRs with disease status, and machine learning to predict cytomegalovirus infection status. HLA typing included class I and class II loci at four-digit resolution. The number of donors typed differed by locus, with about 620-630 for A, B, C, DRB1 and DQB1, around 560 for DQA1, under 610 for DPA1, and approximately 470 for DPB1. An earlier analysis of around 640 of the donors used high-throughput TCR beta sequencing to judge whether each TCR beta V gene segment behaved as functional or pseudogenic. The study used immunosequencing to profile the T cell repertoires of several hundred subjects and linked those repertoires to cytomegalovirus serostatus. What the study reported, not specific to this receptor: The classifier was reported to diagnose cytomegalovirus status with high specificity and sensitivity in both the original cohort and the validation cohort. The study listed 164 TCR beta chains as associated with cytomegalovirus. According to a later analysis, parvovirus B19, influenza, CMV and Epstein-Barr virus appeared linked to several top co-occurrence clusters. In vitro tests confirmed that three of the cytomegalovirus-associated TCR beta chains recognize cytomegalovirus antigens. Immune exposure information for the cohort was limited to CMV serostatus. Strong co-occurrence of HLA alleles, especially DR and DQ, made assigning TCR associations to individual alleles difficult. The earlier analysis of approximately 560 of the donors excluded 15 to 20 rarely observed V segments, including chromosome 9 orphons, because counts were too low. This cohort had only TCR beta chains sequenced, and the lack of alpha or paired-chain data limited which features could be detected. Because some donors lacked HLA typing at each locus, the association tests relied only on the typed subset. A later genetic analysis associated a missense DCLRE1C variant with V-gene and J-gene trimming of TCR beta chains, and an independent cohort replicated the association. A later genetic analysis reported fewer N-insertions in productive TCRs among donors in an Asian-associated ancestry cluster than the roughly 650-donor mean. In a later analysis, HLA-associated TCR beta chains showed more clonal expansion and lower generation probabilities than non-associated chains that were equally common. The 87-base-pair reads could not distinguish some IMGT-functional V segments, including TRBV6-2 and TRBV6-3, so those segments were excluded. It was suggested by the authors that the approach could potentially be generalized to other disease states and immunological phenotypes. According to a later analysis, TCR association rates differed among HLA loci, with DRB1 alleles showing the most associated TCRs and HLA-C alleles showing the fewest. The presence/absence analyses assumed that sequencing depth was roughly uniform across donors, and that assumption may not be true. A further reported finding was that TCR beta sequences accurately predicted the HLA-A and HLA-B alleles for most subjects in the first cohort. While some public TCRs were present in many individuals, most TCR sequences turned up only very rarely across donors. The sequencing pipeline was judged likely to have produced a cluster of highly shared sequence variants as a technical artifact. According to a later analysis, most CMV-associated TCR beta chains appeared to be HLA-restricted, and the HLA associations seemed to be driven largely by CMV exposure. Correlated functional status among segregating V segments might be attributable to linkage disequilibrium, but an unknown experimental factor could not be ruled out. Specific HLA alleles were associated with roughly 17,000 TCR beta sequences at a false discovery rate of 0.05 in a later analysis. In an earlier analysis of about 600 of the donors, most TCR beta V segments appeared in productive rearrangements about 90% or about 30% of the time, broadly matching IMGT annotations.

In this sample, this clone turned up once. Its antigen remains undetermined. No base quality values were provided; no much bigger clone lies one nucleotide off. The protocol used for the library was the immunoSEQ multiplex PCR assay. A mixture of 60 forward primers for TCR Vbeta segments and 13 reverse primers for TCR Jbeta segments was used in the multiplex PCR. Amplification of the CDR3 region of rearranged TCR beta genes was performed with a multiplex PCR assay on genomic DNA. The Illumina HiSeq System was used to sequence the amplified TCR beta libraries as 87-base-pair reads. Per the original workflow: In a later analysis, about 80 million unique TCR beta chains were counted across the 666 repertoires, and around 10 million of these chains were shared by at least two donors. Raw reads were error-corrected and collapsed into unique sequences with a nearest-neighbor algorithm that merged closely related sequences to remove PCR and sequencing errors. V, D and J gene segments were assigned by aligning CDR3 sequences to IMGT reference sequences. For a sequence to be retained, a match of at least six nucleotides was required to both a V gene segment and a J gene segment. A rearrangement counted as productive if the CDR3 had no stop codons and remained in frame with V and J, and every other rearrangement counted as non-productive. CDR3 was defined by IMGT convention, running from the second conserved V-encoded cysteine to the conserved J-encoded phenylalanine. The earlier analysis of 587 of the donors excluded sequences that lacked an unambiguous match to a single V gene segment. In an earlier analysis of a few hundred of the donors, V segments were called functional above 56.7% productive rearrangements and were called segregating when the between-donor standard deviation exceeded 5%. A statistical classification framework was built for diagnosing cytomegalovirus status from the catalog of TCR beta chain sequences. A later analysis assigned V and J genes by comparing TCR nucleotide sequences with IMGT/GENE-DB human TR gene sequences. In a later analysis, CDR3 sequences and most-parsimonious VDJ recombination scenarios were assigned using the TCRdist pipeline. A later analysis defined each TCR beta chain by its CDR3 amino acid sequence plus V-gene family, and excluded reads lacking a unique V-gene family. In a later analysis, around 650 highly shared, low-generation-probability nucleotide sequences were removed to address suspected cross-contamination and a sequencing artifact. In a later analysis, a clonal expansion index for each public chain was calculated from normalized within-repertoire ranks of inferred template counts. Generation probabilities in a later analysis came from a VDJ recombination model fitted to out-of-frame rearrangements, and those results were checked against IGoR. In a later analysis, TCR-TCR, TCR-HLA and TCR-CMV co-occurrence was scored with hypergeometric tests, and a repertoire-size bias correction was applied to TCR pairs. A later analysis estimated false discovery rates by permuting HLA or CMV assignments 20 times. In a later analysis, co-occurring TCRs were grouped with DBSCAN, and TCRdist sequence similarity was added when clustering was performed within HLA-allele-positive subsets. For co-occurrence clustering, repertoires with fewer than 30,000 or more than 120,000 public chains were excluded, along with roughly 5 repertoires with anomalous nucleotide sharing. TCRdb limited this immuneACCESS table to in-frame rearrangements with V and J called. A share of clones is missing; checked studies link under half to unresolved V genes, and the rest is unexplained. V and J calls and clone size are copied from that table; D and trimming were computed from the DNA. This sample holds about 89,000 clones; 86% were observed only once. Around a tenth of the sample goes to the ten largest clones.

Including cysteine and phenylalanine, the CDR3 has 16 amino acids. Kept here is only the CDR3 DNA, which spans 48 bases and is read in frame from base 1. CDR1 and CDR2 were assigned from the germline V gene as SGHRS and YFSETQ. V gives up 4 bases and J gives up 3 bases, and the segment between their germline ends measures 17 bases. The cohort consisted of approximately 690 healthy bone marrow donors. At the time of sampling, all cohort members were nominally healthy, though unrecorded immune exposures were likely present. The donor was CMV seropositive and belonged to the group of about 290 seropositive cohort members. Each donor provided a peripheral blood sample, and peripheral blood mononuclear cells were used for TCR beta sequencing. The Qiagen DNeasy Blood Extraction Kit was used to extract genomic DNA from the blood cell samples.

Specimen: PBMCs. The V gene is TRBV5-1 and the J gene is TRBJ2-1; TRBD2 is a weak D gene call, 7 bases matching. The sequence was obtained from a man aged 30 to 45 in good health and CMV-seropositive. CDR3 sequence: CASSGLAAGVYNEQFF. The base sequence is TGCGCCAGCAGCGGGCTAGCGGCAGGGGTCTACAATGAGCAGTTCTTC.